The sequence of this T cell receptor beta chain was determined in a study of T-cell reconstitution after alpha-beta-depleted transplantation in children (dated by TCRdb to the mid-2010s). Some background on the complete study: The study quantitatively tracked T-cell immune reconstitution after TCRalphabeta/CD19-depleted allogeneic hematopoietic cell transplantation in children using TCR repertoire profiling. What the research found in general, with its limitations: Hyperexpanded clone frequencies declined over subsequent months; after one year, T-cell counts and TCRbeta diversity were mostly attributed to newly produced T cells. The apparently early alphabetaT-cell count recovery about two months after transplant was reportedly dependent on only several hundred rapidly expanded clones derived from non-depleted graft cells. In some patients, high TCRbeta diversity at day 60 was attributed to recipient T cells and intrathymic progenitors that had survived conditioning.

The library was produced with PCR. The reads were generated on an Illumina HiSeq 2500. To normalize quantification of the TCRbeta repertoire, the TCR libraries were built with molecular barcoding that relied on unique molecular identifiers. TCRdb cleaned the public reads at Q25 with fastp, built clones with MiXCR and kept in-frame beta chains. Every CDR3 protein is listed once, alongside the most common genes and DNA of its rows. For this sample the table gives about 980,000 distinct CDR3 sequences, of which roughly 29% were detected only once. Roughly 27% of the sample lies in the top ten. In light of the paper, this sample's treatment or condition label describes: allogeneic hematopoietic cell transplantation with graft depleted of TCRalphabeta T cells and CD19 B cells. TCRalphabeta/CD19-depleted allogeneic hematopoietic cell grafts were given to the transplant recipients, all of whom were children.

A note on this clonotype: The specificity of this receptor is unknown. No qualities accompany the bases; no much larger clone lies one base away.

Sequences were derived from PBMCs, mostly from graft donor cells, sampled 360 days after TCRalphabeta/CD19-depleted stem cell transplant. This clonotype originated in a boy in the first two years of life who had a stem cell transplant for SCID, so the T cells may come from the graft donor.

The DNA sequence is as follows: TGTGCCAGCAGTGAAGTAGTGTCGAGCGGGGTTCCTGGGAATGAGCAGTTCTTC. This codes for CASSEVVSSGVPGNEQFF. The rearrangement joined TRBV2 to TRBJ2-1; 7 central bases correspond to TRBD2. Germline trimming amounts to 1 base on V and 7 bases on J, with 16 as the count of junction bases outside the gene matches. There are 18 amino acids in the CDR3, from cysteine to phenylalanine inclusive. Only the CDR3 DNA stays, 54 bases, in frame from base 1. Sequences SNHLY (CDR1) and FYNNEI (CDR2) are obtained from the germline V gene.